This section outlines one T cell receptor (beta chain) sequence together with its context. Its antigen is currently unknown. This sample was included in a study of cytomegalovirus exposure and HLA in healthy donors. Study-level background: Out of about 360 genotyped donors, less than 85% belonged to the Caucasian-associated ancestry cluster. General study points: Prior analysis indicated that the majority of TCR beta V segments exhibited productivity approximately 87% or approximately 30% of the time.

In germline, CDR1 is SGDLS, CDR2 YYNGEE. The CDR3 loop spans 15 amino acids. J was trimmed by 1 base and V by 3 bases; bases with no gene match: 5. The PCR contained 60 Vbeta and 13 Jbeta primers. Sequencing was performed with immunoSEQ multiplex PCR; in TCRdb, only in-frame clones are kept and a portion is missing. The sample has under 130,000 clones; about three quarters are singletons. The sample taken for sequencing was PBMCs. The chain joins TRBV9 to TRBJ2-3; 7 bases are a match to TRBD1. The TCR comes from a middle-aged woman in good health and CMV-seropositive. The CDR3 coding sequence is TGTGCCAGCAGCGGGTTACAGGGGCGCACAGATACGCAGTATTTT. Encoded protein: CASSGLQGRTDTQYF.